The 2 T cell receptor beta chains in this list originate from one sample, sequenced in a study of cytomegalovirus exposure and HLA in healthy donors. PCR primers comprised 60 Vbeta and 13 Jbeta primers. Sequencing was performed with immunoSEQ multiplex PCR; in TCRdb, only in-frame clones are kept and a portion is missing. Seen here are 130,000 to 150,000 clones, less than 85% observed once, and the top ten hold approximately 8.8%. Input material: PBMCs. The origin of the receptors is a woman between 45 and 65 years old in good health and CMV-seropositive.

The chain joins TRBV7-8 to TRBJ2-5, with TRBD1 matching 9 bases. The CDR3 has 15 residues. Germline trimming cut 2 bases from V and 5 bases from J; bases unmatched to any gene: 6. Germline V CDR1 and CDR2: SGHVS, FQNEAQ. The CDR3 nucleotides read TGTGCCAGCAGCTTACCGACAGGGGGGATCGAGACCCAGTACTTC. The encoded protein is CASSLPTGGIETQYF.

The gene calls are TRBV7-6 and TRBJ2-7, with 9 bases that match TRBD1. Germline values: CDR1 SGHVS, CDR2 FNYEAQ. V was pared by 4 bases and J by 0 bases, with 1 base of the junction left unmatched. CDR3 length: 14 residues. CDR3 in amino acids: CASSSGQGSYEQYF. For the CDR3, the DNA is TGTGCCAGCAGCTCGGGACAGGGCTCCTACGAGCAGTACTTC.